This record concerns one TCR beta chain sequence. Its antigen is unknown. The record has no base qualities; no much larger clone is one base away. Cut back by 3 bases and 7 bases, the V and J ends lie 7 bases apart. Sequences SGHNT (CDR1) and YYREEE (CDR2) are obtained from the germline V gene (reference sequence). Reading from cysteine to phenylalanine, the CDR3 counts 12 amino acids. CDR3 DNA is the only sequence kept; it has 36 bases, read in frame from the first base. In Seattle, one collaborating source enrolled patients while the infection was active and tracked those patients longitudinally over the course of disease. Whole blood was collected in K2EDTA tubes by collaborating institutions according to the institutions' own protocols. Collaborator samples were shipped for TCRbeta analysis as frozen whole blood, isolated PBMCs, or DNA extracted from either sample type. TCRbeta CDR3 regions were amplified from genomic DNA by means of the immunoSEQ Assay, a bias-controlled multiplex PCR. Regarding the original processing steps: The number of nucleated cells in each sample was estimated by amplification of reference gene primers within the assay. To quantify the absolute abundance of each unique TCRbeta CDR3 rearrangement, sequence reads were collapsed and filtered. Productive Simpson clonality was computed per sample as the square root of Simpson's diversity index over productive rearrangements. TCRdb's version of the immuneACCESS table is confined to in-frame rearrangements and falls short of the full clone set. An unresolved V gene accounts for under half of the shortfall where checked; the remainder is of unknown origin. V and J calls plus clone size are reproduced from that table; the DNA served to infer D and trimming. Counted in this sample were just over 250,000 clones; roughly 88% of them appeared once. About 10% of the sample is in the top ten clones.

This record comes from a study of blood T cell repertoires in COVID-19 (dated by TCRdb to the early 2020s). About the investigation overall: Collaborator samples came from the United States, Italy and Spain and covered acute and convalescent phases of COVID-19. The material from the prospective study consisted of cDNA or gDNA derived from T cells, B-cell-depleted T cells, or PBMCs. The dataset comprised deeply sampled blood TCRbeta repertoires from subjects exposed to, actively infected with, or recovered from COVID-19. The repertoires were released in a freely available public database meant as a resource for research on the immune response to SARS-CoV-2. Samples were obtained from the ongoing ImmuneRACE study (first 160 participants) and from 1,254 subjects provided by 6 global collaborators. The sample metadata nearly always contained a de-identified subject ID, COVID-19 status, age in years and sex. Where HLA class I and class II types were available, the types were taken from metadata supplied by the sample provider, not from assay-based typing.

The study at large found these results: The amount of clinical and demographic metadata varied by source and participant and was provided uncurated.

The receptor comes from a woman aged 70 to 79 with COVID-19, enrolled during active disease. Source material: peripheral blood. The sequence is built from TRBV5-4 and TRBJ1-4, with the D segment identity uncertain. The nucleotide sequence is TGTGCCAGCAGCTCCCGGAGTGAAAAACTGTTTTTT. It encodes CASSSRSEKLFF.